This T cell receptor (beta chain) derives from a study of lymphopenia after photon versus proton radiotherapy. The data were produced by immunoSEQ multiplex PCR, yet TCRdb's version contains in-frame clones alone and is incomplete. The table has 77,000 or so clones, about 86% seen once; the top ten hold 1.3% to 1.5%. Germline-derived CDR1 and CDR2 are SGHNT and YYREEE (reference sequence). V gave up 4 bases and J gave up 0 bases, with 10 bases separating them. The CDR3 length is 14 residues. The sequences come from peripheral blood, collected from a patient treated with proton-based radiotherapy. The gene calls are TRBV5-4 and TRBJ1-1; D gene unclear. This TCR came from a man aged 55 to 69 with pancreatic cancer. The CDR3 reads CASSLPGLNTEAFF. The CDR3 DNA is TGTGCCAGCAGCCTCCCGGGCTTGAACACTGAAGCTTTCTTT. The full variable domain, with the rest looked up from reference TRBV5-4 and TRBJ1-1, is ETGVTQSPTHLIKTRGQQVTLRCSSQSGHNTVSWYQQALGQGPQFIFQYYREEENGRGNFPPRFSGLQFPNYSSELNVNALELDDSALYLCASSLPGLNTEAFFGQGTRLTVV.